Listed below are T cell receptor beta chains from one sample, sequenced in a study of CD8 T cells in Susac syndrome. TCRdb itself ran the immunoSEQ multiplex PCR reads through MiXCR, one entry per CDR3 protein. Here the sample spans about 130,000 distinct CDR3 sequences, about 90% being singletons. Sequences were obtained from CD8+ T cells from PBMCs. These TCRs come from a human donor with multiple sclerosis. Each CDR3 is given with its conserved first and last residue. Each record gives: J gene, clone size, V gene, D gene, CDR3 DNA, CDR3 protein. The D gene is left open where the match is weak. Some rows mark clone size as missing; the rest say once, few, many or name a class of expanded clone.

J: TRBJ2-1; size: .; V: TRBV20-1; D: .; DNA: TGCAGTGCTCGGGGGGCAGTAGGAGTGGTAAATGAGCAGTTCTTC; CDR3: CSARGAVGVVNEQFF
J: TRBJ2-5; size: once; V: TRBV12-3/TRBV12-4; D: .; DNA: TGTGCCAGCAGCTCCGGGAGTGCCGAGACCCAGTACTTC; CDR3: CASSSGSAETQYF
J: TRBJ1-5; size: once; V: TRBV6-2/TRBV6-3; D: TRBD1; DNA: TGTGCCAGCACAGCCCCAGGGGGATGGCCCCAGCATTTT; CDR3: CASTAPGGWPQHF
J: TRBJ2-2; size: .; V: TRBV7-9; D: .; DNA: TGTGCCAGCAGCTTAGGGCAGTTTGGCACCGGGGAGCTGTTTTTT; CDR3: CASSLGQFGTGELFF
J: TRBJ1-1; size: .; V: TRBV5-1; D: TRBD1; DNA: TGCGCCAGCAGACGACAGGGGCGTGTCACTGAAGCTTTCTTT; CDR3: CASRRQGRVTEAFF
J: TRBJ2-7; size: .; V: TRBV6-6; D: .; DNA: TGTGCCAGCATGCATAGCCTCTCCTACGAGCAGTACTTC; CDR3: CASMHSLSYEQYF
J: TRBJ2-7; size: .; V: TRBV6-2/TRBV6-3; D: .; DNA: TGTGCCAGCAGTTATGGCCATCTCTCCTACGAGCAGTACTTC; CDR3: CASSYGHLSYEQYF
J: TRBJ1-2; size: .; V: TRBV6-5; D: .; DNA: TGTGCCAGCTCAGAGGGGGTGAGCTACACCTTC; CDR3: CASSEGVSYTF
J: TRBJ2-1; size: .; V: TRBV12-5; D: .; DNA: TGTGCTAGTGGTTTGGTCGGGCCCTCTCTTAATGAGCAGTTCTTC; CDR3: CASGLVGPSLNEQFF
J: TRBJ2-7; size: once; V: TRBV20-1; D: .; DNA: TGCAGTGCTGACAGGTCCTACGAGCAGTACTTC; CDR3: CSADRSYEQYF
J: TRBJ2-7; size: .; V: TRBV9; D: .; DNA: TGTGCCAGCAGCGTAGGTGCGAGGGGTAAAGGTAGCGAGCAGTACTTC; CDR3: CASSVGARGKGSEQYF
J: TRBJ2-3; size: .; V: TRBV13; D: TRBD1; DNA: TGTGCCAGCAGCCCCCGGGACAGGAACACAGATACGCAGTATTTT; CDR3: CASSPRDRNTDTQYF
J: TRBJ2-3; size: .; V: TRBV20-1; D: TRBD1; DNA: TGCAGTGCTAGACACAGGGGAAGCGATACGCAGTATTTT; CDR3: CSARHRGSDTQYF
J: TRBJ1-2; size: .; V: TRBV6-5; D: .; DNA: TGTGCCAGCAGTTACTCGAGACTGGGGGGTGCTGGCTACACCTTC; CDR3: CASSYSRLGGAGYTF
J: TRBJ2-5; size: .; V: TRBV4-2; D: .; DNA: TGTGCCAGCAGCCTTTTTAGAGGGCACAGCGGGGAGACCCAGTACTTC; CDR3: CASSLFRGHSGETQYF
J: TRBJ2-1; size: once; V: TRBV24-1; D: .; DNA: TGTGCCACCAGTGACCCTACCCTAGCGCCTGAGCAGTTCTTC; CDR3: CATSDPTLAPEQFF
J: TRBJ2-2; size: .; V: TRBV20-1; D: .; DNA: TGCAGTGCTAGAACTGGGATTGGACTGACCGGGGAGCTGTTTTTT; CDR3: CSARTGIGLTGELFF
J: TRBJ2-7; size: .; V: TRBV5-6; D: .; DNA: TGTGCCAGCAGCTTGGGAGGTAGGGTTTCCTACGAGCAGTACTTC; CDR3: CASSLGGRVSYEQYF
J: TRBJ1-4; size: .; V: TRBV7-9; D: TRBD1; DNA: TGTGCCAGCAGCTTTGGTTTAGGGGGCATGGAGGAAAAACTGTTTTTT; CDR3: CASSFGLGGMEEKLFF
J: TRBJ1-2; size: .; V: TRBV7-9; D: .; DNA: TGTGCCAGCAGCTCACCTAGGGGTTGGGGATCTGGCTACACCTTC; CDR3: CASSSPRGWGSGYTF
J: TRBJ1-1; size: .; V: TRBV9; D: .; DNA: TGTGCCAGCAGCGCCGCCCCCGGGGTATCGGACACTGAAGCTTTCTTT; CDR3: CASSAAPGVSDTEAFF
J: TRBJ2-7; size: .; V: TRBV6-9; D: TRBD2; DNA: TGTGCCAGAATTAGGGGCGGGAGTTGGGACGGCGAGCAGTACTTC; CDR3: CARIRGGSWDGEQYF
J: TRBJ2-7; size: .; V: TRBV6-5; D: TRBD2; DNA: TGTGCCAGCATCAATAGCGGGAGCTCCCCCGAGCAGTACTTC; CDR3: CASINSGSSPEQYF
J: TRBJ1-2; size: .; V: TRBV6-5; D: .; DNA: TGTGCCAGCAGTTCGCAGGGCTACTATGGCTACACCTTC; CDR3: CASSSQGYYGYTF
J: TRBJ2-7; size: .; V: TRBV4-1; D: TRBD2; DNA: TGCGCCAGCAGCCCGGGACTAGCGTTCGAGCAGTACTTC; CDR3: CASSPGLAFEQYF
J: TRBJ2-7; size: .; V: TRBV29-1; D: .; DNA: TGCAGCGTTGGCCCGGGCACGTCCTACGAGCAGTACTTC; CDR3: CSVGPGTSYEQYF
J: TRBJ1-1; size: few; V: TRBV6-5; D: TRBD1; DNA: TGTGCCAGCAGCCCAGGGGGGGACACTGAAGCTTTCTTT; CDR3: CASSPGGDTEAFF
J: TRBJ2-7; size: .; V: TRBV7-8; D: .; DNA: TGTGCCAGCAGCCGCGTGGAGGGAGACTACGAGCAGTACTTC; CDR3: CASSRVEGDYEQYF
J: TRBJ2-3; size: .; V: TRBV7-2; D: .; DNA: TGTGCCAGCAGCCCAGACCTTAGCGGAACCTTCACAGATACGCAGTATTTT; CDR3: CASSPDLSGTFTDTQYF
J: TRBJ2-7; size: .; V: TRBV5-1; D: .; DNA: TGCGCCAGCAGCTTTGCCGGGGGTCCACACGAGCAGTACTTC; CDR3: CASSFAGGPHEQYF
J: TRBJ2-7; size: .; V: TRBV29-1; D: .; DNA: TGCAGCGTTGTCGGCCAGCGAGACTCCTACGAGCAGTACTTC; CDR3: CSVVGQRDSYEQYF
J: TRBJ2-1; size: .; V: TRBV21-1; D: .; DNA: TGTGCCAGCAGCTTCACCGTCAATCAGGGACTCAATGAGCAGTTCTTC; CDR3: CASSFTVNQGLNEQFF
J: TRBJ1-1; size: .; V: TRBV6-5; D: .; DNA: TGTGCCAGCAGTTACCAGGAGAACACTGAAGCTTTCTTT; CDR3: CASSYQENTEAFF
J: TRBJ2-7; size: once; V: TRBV5-6; D: TRBD2; DNA: TGTGCCAGCAACCCGGTAGGTACTAGCGGGATGGAGTACTTC; CDR3: CASNPVGTSGMEYF
J: TRBJ1-6; size: .; V: TRBV9; D: TRBD1; DNA: TGTGCCAGCAGTGGACAGGCGAATTCACCCCTCCACTTT; CDR3: CASSGQANSPLHF
J: TRBJ1-1; size: .; V: TRBV9; D: TRBD1; DNA: TGTGCCAGCAGCCTCGGGGACAGGGGTACTGAAGCTTTCTTT; CDR3: CASSLGDRGTEAFF
J: TRBJ2-1; size: .; V: TRBV3-1; D: TRBD2; DNA: TGTGCCAGCAGCCCTACTTTAGCGGGAGTGAGTGAGCAGTTCTTC; CDR3: CASSPTLAGVSEQFF
J: TRBJ2-7; size: .; V: TRBV4-3; D: .; DNA: TGCGCCAGCAGCCAAGATTTAGGACCTTCCTACGAGCAGTACTTC; CDR3: CASSQDLGPSYEQYF
J: TRBJ2-2; size: .; V: TRBV6-6; D: .; DNA: TGTGCCAGCAGTTATCAGCGGTCGTCGAACACCGGGGAGCTGTTTTTT; CDR3: CASSYQRSSNTGELFF
J: TRBJ2-3; size: .; V: TRBV5-6; D: .; DNA: TGTGCCAGCAGCCCCCAGGGTTCCACGCAGTATTTT; CDR3: CASSPQGSTQYF
J: TRBJ1-5; size: .; V: TRBV27; D: .; DNA: TGTGCCAGCAGCCGCGCCAGGTATAGCAATCAGCCCCAGCATTTT; CDR3: CASSRARYSNQPQHF
J: TRBJ1-2; size: few; V: TRBV27; D: TRBD1; DNA: TGTGCCAGCAGTTACGGACAGGGAATTTATGGCTACACCTTC; CDR3: CASSYGQGIYGYTF
J: TRBJ2-5; size: .; V: TRBV5-1; D: .; DNA: TGCGCCAGCAGCATTACCACTGAGGGGACCCAGTACTTC; CDR3: CASSITTEGTQYF
J: TRBJ2-1; size: .; V: TRBV13; D: TRBD2; DNA: TGTGCCAGCAGCTTAGCCTATGGGACTAGCGGGAGTTCGTGGTCGTACAATGAGCAGTTCTTC; CDR3: CASSLAYGTSGSSWSYNEQFF
J: TRBJ1-5; size: .; V: TRBV13; D: .; DNA: TGTGCCAGCAGCTTAGGAGGGTCGCCCCAGCATTTT; CDR3: CASSLGGSPQHF
J: TRBJ1-2; size: .; V: TRBV7-8; D: .; DNA: TGTGCCAGCAGCGAAGGGGCCTTGTTCTATGGCTACACCTTC; CDR3: CASSEGALFYGYTF
J: TRBJ2-2; size: .; V: TRBV3-1; D: TRBD2; DNA: TGTGCCAGCAGCCAAGATTCGGGACTAGCGGGAGCCGGGGAGCTGTTTTTT; CDR3: CASSQDSGLAGAGELFF
J: TRBJ1-1; size: .; V: TRBV6-6; D: .; DNA: TGTGCCAGCAGTTACTCGACCACTGAAGCTTTCTTT; CDR3: CASSYSTTEAFF
J: TRBJ1-3; size: .; V: TRBV7-9; D: TRBD1; DNA: TGTGCCAGCAGCCCTCGGGACAGGGATGGAAACACCATATATTTT; CDR3: CASSPRDRDGNTIYF
J: TRBJ2-2; size: .; V: TRBV5-1; D: .; DNA: TGCGCCAGCAGCTTCTTCTCAGCGAACACCGGGGAGCTGTTTTTT; CDR3: CASSFFSANTGELFF
J: TRBJ1-2; size: .; V: TRBV7-6; D: .; DNA: TGTGCCAGCAGCTTAGCCGTCTCACAGGAGTTCCCCTATGGCTACACCTTC; CDR3: CASSLAVSQEFPYGYTF
J: TRBJ1-1; size: .; V: TRBV27; D: TRBD1; DNA: TGTGCCAGCAGCGAGACAGGGGCTGTTTGGAACACTGAAGCTTTCTTT; CDR3: CASSETGAVWNTEAFF